Sequencing of this T cell receptor (beta chain) was carried out in a study of vaccination and CD4 T cells after COVID-19. The treatment is: approximately 9-day PBMC culture with coronavirus spike peptide pools or control peptides (ViraFEST assay). CDR3 size: 15 residues. V trimming: 0 bases; J trimming: 5 bases; junction bases outside the gene matches: 2. The germline V gene encodes CDR1 SGHRS and CDR2 YFSETQ. About this clonotype: The target antigen is unknown.

The Oncomine TCR Beta short-read assay was applied to DNA of cultured CD4+ T cells. Via MiXCR, TCRdb re-called the PCR reads, giving one row per CDR3 protein. The table shows around 8,400 distinct CDR3 sequences, with roughly two thirds occurring only once. The material sequenced was CD4+ T cells from blood, cultured in vitro. This TCR came from a human donor who had recovered from COVID-19. The genes are TRBV5-1 and TRBJ1-6; 7 bases line up with TRBD1. The CDR3 DNA reads as TGCGCCAGCAGCTTGGAGGGACAGAATAATTCACCCCTCCACTTT. Its translation is CASSLEGQNNSPLHF.